Below are 3 T cell receptor beta chains sequenced from a single sample in a study of cytomegalovirus exposure and HLA in healthy donors. With 60 Vbeta and 13 Jbeta primers, the PCR was carried out. Using immunoSEQ multiplex PCR, the repertoire was profiled, and TCRdb retains in-frame clones only, with some absent. The table lists 65,000 to 95,000 clones. The sequencing sample was made of PBMCs. Source of these receptors: a man aged 25 to 40 in good health and CMV-seronegative.

The V gene is TRBV28, the J gene TRBJ2-7, with 7 bases aligning to TRBD2. Per germline, CDR1 MDHEN and CDR2 SYDVKM. V was pared by 3 bases and J by 2 bases, with 10 bases of the junction left unmatched. The CDR3 runs 16 residues. The DNA of the CDR3 is TGTGCCAGCAGTTTGGGGAGGGCTAGCGGACCCTACGAGCAGTACTTC. It codes for CASSLGRASGPYEQYF.

V gene TRBV19 combines with J gene TRBJ2-7; 9 bases align to TRBD1. The germline gives CDR1 LNHDA, CDR2 SQIVND (reference sequence). After removal of 6 bases from V and 2 bases from J, the junction contained 5 bases not matched to a gene. The CDR3 is made up of 14 amino acids. The CDR3, as DNA: TGTGCCAGTAGGGATCGGACAGGGGCCTACGAGCAGTACTTC. Protein product: CASRDRTGAYEQYF. The entire variable domain, with the rest obtained from reference TRBV19 and TRBJ2-7, is as follows: DGGITQSPKYLFRKEGQNVTLSCEQNLNHDAMYWYRQDPGQGLRLIYYSQIVNDFQKGDIAEGYSVSREKKESFPLTVTSAQKNPTAFYLCASRDRTGAYEQYFGPGTRLTVT.

The chain couples TRBV19 to TRBJ2-2; D is possibly TRBD2 (5 bases). V lost 5 bases and J 8 bases, leaving 9 bases between the germline ends. CDR1 LNHDA and CDR2 SQIVND come from the germline V gene (reference sequence). CDR3 length: 12 residues. The CDR3 nucleotides are TGTGCCAGTAGTCTACGAGGGGGGGAGCTGTTTTTT. Protein product: CASSLRGGELFF.